These T cell receptor beta chains were read from a single sample in a study of blood T cell repertoires in COVID-19. TCRdb's copy holds only in-frame clones and misses some; the assay was immunoSEQ multiplex PCR. The sample carries some 200,000 clones, just over 85% recorded once. Sequencing was performed on peripheral blood. These receptors were taken from a man older than 75 with acute or convalescent COVID-19. Each CDR3 is given with its conserved first and last residue. The order of the fields is V gene, CDR3 length, J gene, CDR3 protein.

>TRBV4-3|15|TRBJ1-3
CASSQDPGSGNTIYF
>TRBV3-1/TRBV3-2|13|TRBJ2-1
CASSRIQGKEQFF
>TRBV19|16|TRBJ1-5
CASSTPIVAGHQPQHF
>TRBV4-1|17|TRBJ1-1
CASSQGRTGPMNTEAFF
>TRBV3-1/TRBV3-2|14|TRBJ1-5
CASSQGTGAQPQHF
>TRBV7-8|16|TRBJ1-5
CASSQNTGQGDQPQHF
>TRBV10-2|12|TRBJ1-6
CASSDNRHSSRF
>TRBV6-4|13|TRBJ1-1
CASSSDIRGQAFF
>TRBV11-2|14|TRBJ2-1
CASSLRRTSNEQFF
>TRBV18|14|TRBJ1-2
CASSPDRFNYGYTF
>TRBV5-1|16|TRBJ1-2
CASSLRDGLVNYGYTF
>TRBV11-2|15|TRBJ1-6
CASSKWGRIGSPLHF
>TRBV6-2/TRBV6-3|14|TRBJ1-2
CASSSGQPNYGYTF
>TRBV29-1|13|TRBJ1-4
CSVATGIQEKLFF
>TRBV28|19|TRBJ2-7
CASSPPGGLAGGSSYEQYF
>TRBV3-1/TRBV3-2|14|TRBJ1-1
CASSQDWGGTEAFF
>TRBV3-1/TRBV3-2|16|TRBJ1-6
CASSQAAGTSNSPLHF
>TRBV2|15|TRBJ2-1
CASSGLTSGSNEQFF
>TRBV28|13|TRBJ1-1
CASSLGLLTEAFF
>TRBV3-1/TRBV3-2|14|TRBJ2-4
CASSQVGQGNIQYF
>TRBV19|14|TRBJ1-1
CASSINGAGTEAFF
>TRBV7-9|14|TRBJ1-2
CASSSRTANYGYTF
>TRBV19|15|TRBJ1-5
CASSGSSYSNQPQHF
>TRBV10-3|19|TRBJ2-1
CAISELPIWTSTSYNEQFF
>TRBV2|13|TRBJ2-3
CASSTREPDTQYF
>TRBV24-1|13|TRBJ2-1
CATSALGQGEQFF
>TRBV4-1|17|TRBJ2-5
CASSQGISGSTQETQYF
>TRBV20-1|12|TRBJ1-5
CSASLSNQPQHF
>TRBV11-1|15|TRBJ2-7
CASSLSSQGSYEQYF
>TRBV3-1/TRBV3-2|14|TRBJ1-1
CASSFHRGRGEAFF
>TRBV4-1|18|TRBJ1-1
CASSQVSTGPTLNTEAFF
>TRBV6-5|13|TRBJ1-2
CASSGQGGDGYTF
>TRBV14|14|TRBJ2-1
CASSLLAGAGEQFF
>TRBV7-9|13|TRBJ2-5
CASSLPGEETQYF
>TRBV15|15|TRBJ1-1
CATSRARQGHTEAFF
>TRBV7-2|16|TRBJ2-2
CASSLDRGRTTGELFF
>TRBV6-2/TRBV6-3|15|TRBJ2-5
CASSYLDRVGETQYF
>TRBV5-1|15|TRBJ1-1
CASSRQILGGTEAFF
>TRBV5-1|14|TRBJ1-2
CASSLSAGNYGYTF
>TRBV24-1|14|TRBJ1-2
CATRATGQNYGYTF
>TRBV27|14|TRBJ1-2
CASSRGVASYGYTF
>TRBV2|14|TRBJ1-4
CASSRQGSLSELFF
>TRBV18|13|TRBJ1-1
CASSYKTGGEAFF
>TRBV5-6|17|TRBJ1-2
CASSLGSSRVTNYGYTF
>TRBV4-2|14|TRBJ1-2
CASSQGAGGYGYTF
>TRBV14|17|TRBJ2-3
CASSQGWASGSTDTQYF
>TRBV19|16|TRBJ1-1
CASSTGAGRVNTEAFF
>TRBV2|14|TRBJ2-1
CASNGGVAGGEQFF
>TRBV6-5|15|TRBJ2-7
CASTPGTSGTYEQYF
>TRBV29-1|15|TRBJ2-1
CSVEELANSYNEQFF
>TRBV9|14|TRBJ2-2
CASGTSGISGELFF
>TRBV11-2|17|TRBJ1-4
CASSLVGTGVTNEKLFF
>TRBV14|15|TRBJ2-1
CASSQSGSFYNEQFF
>TRBV10-2|16|TRBJ1-2
CASREAGTANLNGYTF
>TRBV11-2|17|TRBJ2-1
CASSSQILARSYNEQFF
>TRBV3-1/TRBV3-2|18|TRBJ2-1
CASSQGTSGASSYNEQFF
>TRBV5-8|16|TRBJ1-5
CASSSGQGDSNQPQHF
>TRBV5-1|19|TRBJ1-2
CASSLGAGQGAAANYGYTF